These 26 T cell receptor beta chains originate from one sample sequenced in a study of T cell responses to AZD1222 COVID-19 vaccine. Data came from immunoSEQ multiplex PCR; TCRdb stores just in-frame clones and leaves some out. The sample includes more than 95,000 clones, roughly 88% of them seen just once. The source was peripheral blood, collected on day 0 of AZD1222 vaccination. These receptors originate from an adult in good health.

This chain joins TRBV20-1 and TRBJ1-1; D unresolved. The V gene's germline CDR1 is DFQATT and CDR2 SNEGSKA (reference sequence). The ends were cut back, 5 bases at V and 3 bases at J, with 7 bases in the middle. This CDR3 has 11 residues. For the CDR3, the DNA is TGCAGTGCTGCAGTATACACTGAAGCTTTCTTT. Translated: CSAAVYTEAFF.

This chain connects TRBV24-1 to TRBJ1-2, with D perhaps TRBD1 (6 bases). The CDR3 covers 14 residues. CDR1 and CDR2 from the germline V gene are KGHDR and SFDVKD. Trimming shortened V by 0 bases and J by 3 bases, and 7 bases separated the two germline ends. The CDR3 DNA follows: TGTGCCACCAGTGATTTGGGGGGCGACTATGGCTACACCTTC. Encoded protein: CATSDLGGDYGYTF.

This chain uses TRBV18 with TRBJ2-7; 7 bases align to TRBD2. With V trimmed by 2 bases and J by 0 bases, 7 bases remained unmatched. The CDR3 length is 16 residues. Germline CDR1 reads KGHSH; CDR2 reads LQKENI. The CDR3, as DNA: TGTGCCAGCTCACCATTTCTAGCGGAGAGCTCCTACGAGCAGTACTTC. Its protein is CASSPFLAESSYEQYF.

V is TRBV15 and J is TRBJ1-2; tentatively, D is TRBD1 (6 bases). Germline V CDR1 and CDR2: LNHNV, YYDKDF (reference sequence). CDR3 length: 14 amino acids. Trimming pared 0 bases from V and 4 bases from J, leaving 9 bases between. In DNA, the CDR3 is TGTGCCACCAGCAGAGAACAGGGCATCTATGGCTACACCTTC. This codes for CATSREQGIYGYTF. The variable domain in full, with the rest retrieved from reference TRBV15 and TRBJ1-2, is DAMVIQNPRYQVTQFGKPVTLSCSQTLNHNVMYWYQQKSSQAPKLLFHYYDKDFNNEADTPDNFQSRRPNTSFCFLDIRSPGLGDTAMYLCATSREQGIYGYTFGSGTRLTVV.

The count of this clone is one. The V call is TRBV27, the J call TRBJ1-6, with D possibly TRBD1 on 6 matching bases. V shed 5 bases and J shed 8 bases, with 19 bases lying between them. The CDR3 covers 16 residues. Germline values: CDR1 MNHEY, CDR2 SMNVEV (reference sequence). The CDR3 DNA sequence: TGTGCCAGCAGTACGAGGGACACCCGGCGGTATTCACCCCTCCACTTT. It translates to CASSTRDTRRYSPLHF.

This sequence joins TRBV19 and TRBJ2-7, with D tentatively TRBD1 (5 bases). This CDR3 comprises 12 residues. V lost 4 bases and J 4 bases, leaving 8 bases between the germline ends. CDR1 LNHDA and CDR2 SQIVND come from the germline V gene (reference sequence). CDR3 amino acids: CASSTGSYEQYF. The CDR3 region has the DNA TGTGCCAGTAGTACAGGGTCATACGAGCAGTACTTC.

The gene calls are TRBV2 and TRBJ1-4, with 10 bases identical to TRBD1. Germline CDR1 SNHLY, CDR2 FYNNEI. CDR3 size: 15 residues. The J segment lost 10 bases and the V segment lost 6 bases, leaving 11 bases of the junction unmatched. The CDR3 loop reads CASRPPGQGTRKLFF. The CDR3 nucleotides read TGTGCCAGCAGGCCGCCGGGACAGGGGACCCGAAAACTGTTTTTT. Full variable domain (remainder filled in from reference TRBV2 and TRBJ1-4): EPEVTQTPSHQVTQMGQEVILRCVPISNHLYFYWYRQILGQKVEFLVSFYNNEISEKSEIFDDQFSVERPDGSNFTLKIRSTKLEDSAMYFCASRPPGQGTRKLFFGSGTQLSVL.

This rearrangement joins TRBV4-3 to TRBJ2-1; D call uncertain. Germline assignment: CDR1 LGHNA and CDR2 YSLEER. V lost 1 base and J 5 bases, leaving 9 bases between the germline ends. This CDR3 comprises 14 residues. CDR3 DNA sequence: TGCGCCAGCAGCCAAGGGGAACAGCACAATGAGCAGTTCTTC. It specifies CASSQGEQHNEQFF.

The rearrangement uses TRBV28 and TRBJ1-2; the match to TRBD1 covers 7 bases. J was trimmed by 0 bases and V by 2 bases; bases with no gene match: 6. The CDR3 is made up of 16 amino acids. CDR1 is MDHEN and CDR2 is SYDVKM in the germline V gene. The CDR3 DNA reads TGTGCCAGCAGTTTAACCCCGCAGGGGGCTAACTATGGCTACACCTTC. Translating it yields CASSLTPQGANYGYTF.

The chain carries TRBV5-1 and TRBJ1-2; no reliable D call. The CDR3 has 16 amino acids. With 3 bases removed from V and 0 bases from J, the gap between germline ends came to 15 bases. Germline values: CDR1 SGHRS, CDR2 YFSETQ. As DNA, the CDR3 is TGCGCCAGCAGCTCGCATGACCAGAGAACTAACTATGGCTACACCTTC. Translating gives CASSSHDQRTNYGYTF.

This rearrangement joins TRBV11-2 to TRBJ2-3; D is uncertain. The V gene's germline CDR1 is SGHAT and CDR2 FQNNGV. V gave up 5 bases and J gave up 0 bases, with 15 bases separating them. This CDR3 spans 16 amino acids. The CDR3: CASSQQPRPSTDTQYF. Here the CDR3 DNA reads TGTGCCAGCAGCCAACAACCACGTCCTAGCACAGATACGCAGTATTTT.

The genes are TRBV4-3 and TRBJ1-6; 7 bases line up with TRBD1. Germline CDR1 is LGHNA and CDR2 is YSLEER. The CDR3 sequence is 15 residues long. V dropped 1 base and J dropped 10; count of bases not matched to a gene: 7. Written as DNA, the CDR3 is TGCGCCAGCAGCCAAGTGACAGGGCAAGGATCACCCCTCCACTTT. Its protein is CASSQVTGQGSPLHF.

This chain uses TRBV4-2 with TRBJ1-3, with D unresolved. The germline V gene has CDR1 LGHNA and CDR2 YNFKEQ. This CDR3 region has 13 residues. Trimming shortened V by 1 base and J by 4 bases, and 5 bases separated the two germline ends. DNA for the CDR3: TGTGCCAGCAGCCAAGTTGCGGGAAACACCATATATTTT. Encoded protein: CASSQVAGNTIYF.

The chain employs TRBV6-2 or TRBV6-3 and TRBJ2-7; no reliable D call. Trimming pared 4 bases from V and 11 bases from J, leaving 12 bases between. The germline CDR1 and CDR2 sequences are MNHEY and SVGEGT. This CDR3 contains 11 residues. CDR3 loop: CASSLPPGEYF. The CDR3 DNA reads TGTGCCAGCAGTTTACCCCCTGGGGAGTACTTC.

The sample holds a few counts of this clone. This CDR3 is CASSLQGGTDTQYF. CDR3 DNA sequence: TGTGCCAGCAGCCTACAGGGAGGCACAGATACGCAGTATTTT. The rearrangement joins TRBV28 to TRBJ2-3; a weak D match, TRBD1 (6 bases). This CDR3 has 14 amino acids. Germline V gives CDR1 MDHEN, CDR2 SYDVKM. V was shortened by 6 bases and J by 1 base, with 11 bases between the two germline ends.

The chain carries TRBV28 and TRBJ2-5, with TRBD2 identical over 9 bases. The CDR3 consists of 17 residues. The germline V gene has CDR1 MDHEN and CDR2 SYDVKM. Trimming removed 1 base from V and 5 bases from J; junction bases left unmatched: 11. CDR3 in amino acids: CASSLFFAGGPEETQYF. DNA of the CDR3: TGTGCCAGCAGTTTATTTTTCGCGGGGGGGCCGGAGGAGACCCAGTACTTC. Complete variable domain (other parts from reference TRBV28 and TRBJ2-5): DVKVTQSSRYLVKRTGEKVFLECVQDMDHENMFWYRQDPGLGLRLIYFSYDVKMKEKGDIPEGYSVSREKKERFSLILESASTNQTSMYLCASSLFFAGGPEETQYFGPGTRLLVL.

V usage is TRBV27 and J usage is TRBJ1-1, with TRBD1 matching over 7 bases. This CDR3 is built from 14 residues. The J segment lost 7 bases and the V segment lost 8 bases, leaving 13 bases of the junction unmatched. CDR1 and CDR2 (germline): MNHEY, SMNVEV (reference sequence). The CDR3 loop reads CASQKFTGTDEAFF. The CDR3 DNA is TGTGCCAGCCAAAAGTTCACTGGGACAGATGAAGCTTTCTTT.

For the CDR3, the DNA is TGTGCCAGCAGCAAAACCCCACAGGAAAACTATGGCTACACCTTC. Translating gives CASSKTPQENYGYTF. This rearrangement joins TRBV21-1 to TRBJ1-2; the D segment call TRBD1 is taken from the table without a DNA check. TRBV21-1 is a pseudogene. This CDR3 comprises 15 residues.

This chain joins TRBV27 and TRBJ2-2, with no clear D. Trimming took 2 bases from V and 2 from J, leaving 9 bases between them. CDR1 and CDR2 (germline): MNHEY, SMNVEV (reference sequence). The CDR3 covers 15 residues. CDR3 region: CASSLRSLNTGELFF. The DNA of the CDR3 is TGTGCCAGCAGTTTACGCTCGCTCAACACCGGGGAGCTGTTTTTT.

CDR3: CASSFPGGVYEQYF. DNA of the CDR3: TGTGCCAGCAGCTTCCCCGGGGGGGTGTACGAGCAGTACTTC. This chain connects TRBV11-2 to TRBJ2-7; 8 bases are shared with TRBD2. Looked up from germline, CDR1 is SGHAT and CDR2 is FQNNGV. The junction had 5 bases not matched to a gene; V was cut back by 3 bases and J by 4 bases. The CDR3 contains 14 residues.

This sequence joins TRBV12-3 or TRBV12-4 and TRBJ2-7; D might be TRBD2 (5 bases). The CDR3 has 11 residues. V was clipped by 6 bases and J by 5 bases, with 8 bases between them. The DNA for the CDR3 is TGTGCCAGCAGGCGGACTGACGAGCAGTACTTC. It encodes CASRRTDEQYF.

The chain links TRBV30 to TRBJ2-7; TRBD2 might be the D (7 bases). With 4 bases removed from V and 0 bases from J, the gap between germline ends came to 22 bases. Per germline, CDR1 GTSNPN and CDR2 SVGIG (reference sequence). The CDR3 covers 17 residues. The CDR3 sequence: CAWIGGLASGNSYEQYF. The CDR3 DNA reads as TGTGCCTGGATAGGGGGACTGGCTAGCGGTAACTCCTACGAGCAGTACTTC.

Worth noting for this clone: Given a much more abundant clone one base away, this may be a read error. Here the CDR3 reads CASSGTAGTVGNTGELFF. As DNA, the CDR3 is TGTGCCAGCAGTGGTACTGCCGGGACAGTGGGCAACACCGGGGAGCTGTTTTTT. V gene TRBV25-1 combines with J gene TRBJ2-2; 7 nucleotides match TRBD1. Germline assignment: CDR1 MGHDK and CDR2 SYGVNS. This CDR3 is built from 18 residues. J was trimmed by 2 bases and V by 4 bases; bases with no gene match: 13.

The J gene is TRBJ2-2, the V gene TRBV18; unclear D gene. Germline V gene lookup returns CDR1 KGHSH and CDR2 LQKENI. The CDR3 runs 13 residues. Trimming cost V 6 bases and J 0 bases, with 5 bases left between them. CDR3 nucleotide sequence: TGTGCCAGCTCGAGGTCGAACACCGGGGAGCTGTTTTTT. Its protein is CASSRSNTGELFF. Drawing the rest from reference TRBV18 and TRBJ2-2, the complete variable domain is NAGVMQNPRHLVRRRGQEARLRCSPMKGHSHVYWYRQLPEEGLKFMVYLQKENIIDESGMPKERFSAEFPKEGPSILRIQQVVRGDSAAYFCASSRSNTGELFFGEGSRLTVL.

The chain joins TRBV29-1 to TRBJ2-7; possible D gene TRBD1, 6 bases. Germline V CDR1 and CDR2: SQVTM, ANQGSEA. The ends were cut back, 7 bases at V and 1 base at J, with 8 bases in the middle. This CDR3 spans 11 amino acids. This CDR3 is CSAQGSYEQYF. The CDR3, as DNA: TGCAGCGCCCAGGGGTCCTACGAGCAGTACTTC.

The chain employs TRBV6-6 and TRBJ1-5; tentative D call: TRBD1 (5 bases). V was cut by 6 bases and J by 9 bases, with 15 bases left in between. Per germline, CDR1 MNHNY and CDR2 SVGAGI (reference sequence). The CDR3 has 13 amino acids. CDR3 sequence (DNA): TGTGCCAGCAGGCCCCACCAGGGACCGCCCCAGCATTTT. The encoded protein is CASRPHQGPPQHF.